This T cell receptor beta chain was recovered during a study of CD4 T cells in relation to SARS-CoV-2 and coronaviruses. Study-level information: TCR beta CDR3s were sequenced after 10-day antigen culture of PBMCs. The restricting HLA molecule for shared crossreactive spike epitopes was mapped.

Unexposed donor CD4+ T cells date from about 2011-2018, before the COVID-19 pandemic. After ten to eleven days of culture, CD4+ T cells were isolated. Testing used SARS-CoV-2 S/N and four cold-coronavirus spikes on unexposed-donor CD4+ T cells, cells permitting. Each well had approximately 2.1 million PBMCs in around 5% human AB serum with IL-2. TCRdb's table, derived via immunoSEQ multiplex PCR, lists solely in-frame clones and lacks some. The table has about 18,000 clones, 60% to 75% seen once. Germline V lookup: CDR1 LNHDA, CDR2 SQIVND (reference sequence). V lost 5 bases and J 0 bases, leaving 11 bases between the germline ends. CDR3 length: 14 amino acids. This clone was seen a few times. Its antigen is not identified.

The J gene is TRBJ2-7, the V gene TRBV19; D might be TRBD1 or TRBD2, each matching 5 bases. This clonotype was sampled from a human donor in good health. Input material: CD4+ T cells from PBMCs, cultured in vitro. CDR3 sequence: CASSGWDPSYEQYF. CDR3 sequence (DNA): TGTGCCAGTAGTGGGTGGGACCCCTCCTACGAGCAGTACTTC.